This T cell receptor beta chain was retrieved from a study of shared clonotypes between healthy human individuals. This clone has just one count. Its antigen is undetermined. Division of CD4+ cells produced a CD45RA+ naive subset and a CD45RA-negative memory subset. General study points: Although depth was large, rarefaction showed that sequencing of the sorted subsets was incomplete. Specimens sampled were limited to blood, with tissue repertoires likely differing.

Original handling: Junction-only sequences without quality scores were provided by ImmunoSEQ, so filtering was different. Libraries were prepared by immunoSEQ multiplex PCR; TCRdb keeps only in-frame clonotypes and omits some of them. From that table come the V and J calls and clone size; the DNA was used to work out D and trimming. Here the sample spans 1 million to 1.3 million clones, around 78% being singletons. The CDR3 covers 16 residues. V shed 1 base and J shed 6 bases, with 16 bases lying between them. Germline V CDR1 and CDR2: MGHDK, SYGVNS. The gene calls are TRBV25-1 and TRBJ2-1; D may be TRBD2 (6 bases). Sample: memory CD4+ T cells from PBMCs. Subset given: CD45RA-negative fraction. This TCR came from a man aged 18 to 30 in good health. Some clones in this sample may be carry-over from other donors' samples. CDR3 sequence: CASSESRGIYGNEQFF. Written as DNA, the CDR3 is TGTGCCAGCAGTGAATCACGGGGGATATATGGCAATGAGCAGTTCTTC.